This passage covers 15 T cell receptor beta chains from one sample sequenced in a study of cytomegalovirus exposure and HLA in healthy donors. PCR employed 60 Vbeta and 13 Jbeta primers. TCRdb's table, derived via immunoSEQ multiplex PCR, lists solely in-frame clones and lacks some. This table has about 190,000 clones, about 84% appearing once. What was sequenced was PBMCs. These receptors originate from a man over 45 in good health and CMV-seronegative.

The V gene is TRBV7-3, the J gene TRBJ2-2; D gene unclear. The germline CDR1 and CDR2 sequences are SGHTA and FQGTGA. The V gene lost 4 bases and the J gene lost 6 bases, with 9 bases spanning the gap. The CDR3 loop spans 13 amino acids. CDR3 DNA: TGTGCCAGCAGCTCCACAATCGCCGGGGAGCTGTTTTTT. It is translated as CASSSTIAGELFF.

DNA of the CDR3: TGTGCCAGTAGGTACTCGAACACTGAAGCTTTCTTT. As protein: CASRYSNTEAFF. This chain joins TRBV19 and TRBJ1-1; unclear D gene. The CDR3 has 12 amino acids. V dropped 6 bases and J dropped 1 base, with 6 bases sitting between them. CDR1 and CDR2 from the germline V gene are LNHDA and SQIVND (reference sequence).

This clone was detected only a few times. This chain links TRBV5-1 with TRBJ1-3, with 8 bases fitting TRBD1. Trimming took 3 bases from V and 0 from J; bases not matched to a gene: 5. The CDR3 sequence is 16 residues long. CDR1 and CDR2 (germline): SGHRS, YFSETQ. CDR3 coding DNA: TGCGCCAGCAGCTCGGGACAGGCGAGCTCTGGAAACACCATATATTTT. Protein product: CASSSGQASSGNTIYF.

The V call is TRBV7-2, the J call TRBJ2-6; TRBD1 agrees at 10 bases. CDR1 SGHTA and CDR2 FQGNSA come from the germline V gene. This CDR3 comprises 19 residues. After removal of 1 base from V and 1 base from J, the junction contained 7 bases not matched to a gene. CDR3 DNA sequence: TGTGCCAGCAGCTTAGTCCGGGACAGGGGTTCATCTGGGGCCAACGTCCTGACTTTC. It encodes CASSLVRDRGSSGANVLTF.

The chain recombines TRBV30 with TRBJ2-7; 7 bases agree with TRBD1. Looked up from germline, CDR1 is GTSNPN and CDR2 is SVGIG (reference sequence). CDR3 length: 14 amino acids. Trimming cost V 7 bases and J 4 bases; bases outside gene matches: 13. The CDR3 DNA reads as TGTGCCTACGCCCGCAGGACAGGAGTATACGAGCAGTACTTC. It encodes CAYARRTGVYEQYF.

The chain employs TRBV7-3 and TRBJ2-1, with 8 nucleotides matching TRBD1. The length of the CDR3 is 15 residues. V was clipped by 4 bases and J by 5 bases; unmatched bases: 7. Germline V lookup: CDR1 SGHTA, CDR2 FQGTGA. The CDR3 nucleotides read TGTGCCAGCAGCTGGCCCGGGACAGGCGACAATGAGCAGTTCTTC. Residues: CASSWPGTGDNEQFF.

This clone occurred a few times. J is TRBJ2-3 and V is TRBV7-2; tentatively, D is TRBD1 (6 bases). The CDR3 has 14 amino acids. Germline-derived CDR1 and CDR2 are SGHTA and FQGNSA. V gave up 5 bases and J gave up 7 bases, with 16 bases separating them. CDR3 in DNA: TGTGCCAGCAGCGTGACAGGAGCTGCAAATACGCAGTATTTT. Protein product: CASSVTGAANTQYF.

V and J are TRBV5-5 and TRBJ2-7; 7 bases are shared with TRBD1. Losses at the gene ends were 4 bases for V and 2 bases for J; bases not matched to a gene: 12. This CDR3 is built from 16 residues. Germline V lookup: CDR1 SGHKS, CDR2 YYEKEE (reference sequence). The CDR3 reads CASSQTPRDSPYEQYF. CDR3 bases: TGTGCCAGCAGCCAGACTCCCCGGGACAGTCCCTACGAGCAGTACTTC.

Here the CDR3 DNA reads TGTGCCAGCTCACAGGGGCGTGCAACTAATGAAAAACTGTTTTTT. Protein product: CASSQGRATNEKLFF. This rearrangement joins TRBV18 to TRBJ1-4; D might be TRBD1 (5 bases). The CDR3 loop spans 15 amino acids. V was cut by 4 bases and J by 0 bases, with 9 bases left in between. The germline V gene encodes CDR1 KGHSH and CDR2 LQKENI.

The gene calls are TRBV7-9 and TRBJ2-1, with 9 bases lining up with TRBD2. The germline gives CDR1 SEHNR, CDR2 FQNEAQ (reference sequence). The V segment lost 2 bases and the J segment 3 bases; nucleotides outside the gene matches: 8. This CDR3 is built from 17 residues. In DNA, the CDR3 is TGTGCCAGCAGCTTAAATCCACTAGCGGGCCTCTACAATGAGCAGTTCTTC. This sequence encodes CASSLNPLAGLYNEQFF. The full variable domain, with the rest looked up from reference TRBV7-9 and TRBJ2-1, is DTGVSQNPRHKITKRGQNVTFRCDPISEHNRLYWYRQTLGQGPEFLTYFQNEAQLEKSRLLSDRFSAERPKGSFSTLEIQRTEQGDSAMYLCASSLNPLAGLYNEQFFGPGTRLTVL.

The chain is built from TRBV7-3 and TRBJ2-2; D remains unclear. Trimming cost V 5 bases and J 1 base, with 5 bases left between them. The germline V gene has CDR1 SGHTA and CDR2 FQGTGA. The CDR3 contains 13 residues. The CDR3 coding sequence is TGTGCCAGCAGCCCAAAGAACACCGGGGAGCTGTTTTTT. This sequence encodes CASSPKNTGELFF.

The chain is built from TRBV7-2 and TRBJ1-1; D gene unclear. In germline, CDR1 is SGHTA, CDR2 FQGNSA. This CDR3 region has 13 residues. Trimming removed 5 bases at V and 5 bases at J, with 12 bases between. As DNA, the CDR3 is TGTGCCAGCAGCCGCGGGCCGGGGACTGAAGCTTTCTTT. Protein: CASSRGPGTEAFF.

The chain has TRBV19 and TRBJ1-1; 8 nucleotides match TRBD1. V was pared by 5 bases and J by 10 bases, with 15 bases of the junction left unmatched. Germline-derived CDR1 and CDR2 are LNHDA and SQIVND (reference sequence). This CDR3 region has 15 residues. CDR3 sequence: CASSSNTGGFGGAFF. For the CDR3, the DNA is TGTGCCAGTAGTTCGAACACAGGGGGATTTGGTGGAGCTTTCTTT.

This clone was counted a single time. The chain has TRBV27 and TRBJ2-1; 7 nucleotides agree with TRBD1. The CDR3 is 16 amino acids. The junction had 15 bases not matched to a gene; V was cut back by 3 bases and J by 10 bases. Per germline, CDR1 MNHEY and CDR2 SMNVEV (reference sequence). The DNA of the CDR3 is TGTGCCAGCAGTTTCTCGAGGGGGCGACCTGGGATGGAGCAGTTCTTC. This gives the protein CASSFSRGRPGMEQFF.

A few counts support this clone. The J gene is TRBJ1-1, the V gene TRBV6-1; 8 positions agree with TRBD1. The CDR3 consists of 13 residues. Unmatched junction bases numbered 1, after V lost 6 bases and J lost 1 base. Germline-derived CDR1 and CDR2 are MNHNS and SASEGT. As DNA, the CDR3 is TGTGCCAGCAGGACAGGGGAGAACACTGAAGCTTTCTTT. Translating it yields CASRTGENTEAFF.